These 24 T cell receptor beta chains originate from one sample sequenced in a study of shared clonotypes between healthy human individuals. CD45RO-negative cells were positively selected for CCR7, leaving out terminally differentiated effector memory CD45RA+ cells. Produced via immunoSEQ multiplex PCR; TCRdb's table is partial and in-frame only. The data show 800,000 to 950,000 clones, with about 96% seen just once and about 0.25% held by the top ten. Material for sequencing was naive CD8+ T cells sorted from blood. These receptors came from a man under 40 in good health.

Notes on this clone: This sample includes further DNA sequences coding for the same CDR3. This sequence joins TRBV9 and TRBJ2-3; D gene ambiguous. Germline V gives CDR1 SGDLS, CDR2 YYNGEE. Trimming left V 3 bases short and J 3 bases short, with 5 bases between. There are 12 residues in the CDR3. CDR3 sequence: CASSGSTDTQYF. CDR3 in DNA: TGTGCCAGCAGCGGAAGTACAGATACGCAGTATTTT.

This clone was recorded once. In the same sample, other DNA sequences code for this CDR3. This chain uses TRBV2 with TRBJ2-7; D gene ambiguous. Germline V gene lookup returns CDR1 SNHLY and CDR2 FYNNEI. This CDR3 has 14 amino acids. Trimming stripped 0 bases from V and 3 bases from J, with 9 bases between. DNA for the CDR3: TGTGCCAGCAGTGAAGCGCTCGGCAGCTACGAGCAGTACTTC. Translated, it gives CASSEALGSYEQYF.

The CDR3 here is CASSIMAGGAYEQYF. CDR3 sequence (DNA): TGTGCCAGCAGTATCATGGCGGGAGGCGCCTACGAGCAGTACTTC. The chain recombines TRBV2 with TRBJ2-7, with 8 bases aligning to TRBD2. This CDR3 contains 15 residues. V shed 5 bases, J shed 2 bases, and the junction held 8 bases outside the gene matches. Germline values: CDR1 SNHLY, CDR2 FYNNEI. Filled out from reference TRBV2 and TRBJ2-7, the complete variable domain reads EPEVTQTPSHQVTQMGQEVILRCVPISNHLYFYWYRQILGQKVEFLVSFYNNEISEKSEIFDDQFSVERPDGSNFTLKIRSTKLEDSAMYFCASSIMAGGAYEQYFGPGTRLTVT.

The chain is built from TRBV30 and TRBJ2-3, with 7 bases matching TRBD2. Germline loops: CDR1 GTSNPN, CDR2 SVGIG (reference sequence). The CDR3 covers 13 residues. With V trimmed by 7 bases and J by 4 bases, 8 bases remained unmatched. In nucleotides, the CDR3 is TGTGCCTTTGGGACTAACGAACCAGATACGCAGTATTTT. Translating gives CAFGTNEPDTQYF.

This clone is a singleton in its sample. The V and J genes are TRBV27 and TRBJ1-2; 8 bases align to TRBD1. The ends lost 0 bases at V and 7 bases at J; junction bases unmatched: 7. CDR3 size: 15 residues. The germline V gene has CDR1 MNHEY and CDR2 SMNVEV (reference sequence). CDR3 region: CASSLSSGTGSGYTF. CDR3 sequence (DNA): TGTGCCAGCAGTTTATCCTCCGGGACAGGAAGTGGCTACACCTTC.

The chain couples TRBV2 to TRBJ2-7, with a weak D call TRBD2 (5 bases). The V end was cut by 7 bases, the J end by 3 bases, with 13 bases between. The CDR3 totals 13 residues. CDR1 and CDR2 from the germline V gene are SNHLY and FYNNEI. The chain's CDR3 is CASIRTEDYEQYF. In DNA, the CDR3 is TGTGCCAGCATACGGACGGAGGACTACGAGCAGTACTTC. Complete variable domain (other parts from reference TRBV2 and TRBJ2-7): EPEVTQTPSHQVTQMGQEVILRCVPISNHLYFYWYRQILGQKVEFLVSFYNNEISEKSEIFDDQFSVERPDGSNFTLKIRSTKLEDSAMYFCASIRTEDYEQYFGPGTRLTVT.

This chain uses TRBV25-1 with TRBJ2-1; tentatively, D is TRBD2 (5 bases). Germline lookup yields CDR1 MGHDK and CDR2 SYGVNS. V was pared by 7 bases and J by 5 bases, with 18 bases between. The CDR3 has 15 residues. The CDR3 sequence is CASMRTWESNNEQFF. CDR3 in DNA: TGTGCCAGCATGAGGACTTGGGAGTCCAACAATGAGCAGTTCTTC.

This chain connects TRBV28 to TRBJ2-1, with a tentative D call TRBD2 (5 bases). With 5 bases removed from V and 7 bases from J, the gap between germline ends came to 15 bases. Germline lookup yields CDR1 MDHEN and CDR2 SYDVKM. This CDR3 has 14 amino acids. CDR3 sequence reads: CASSISGDGNEQFF. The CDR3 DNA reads TGTGCCAGCAGTATAAGCGGTGATGGGAATGAGCAGTTCTTC.

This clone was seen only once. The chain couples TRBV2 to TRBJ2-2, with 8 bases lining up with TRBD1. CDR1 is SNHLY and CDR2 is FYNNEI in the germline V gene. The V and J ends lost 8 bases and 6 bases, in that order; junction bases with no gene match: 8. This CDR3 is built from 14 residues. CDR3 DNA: TGTGCCAGCCGCTGGACAGGGCTGGCCGGGGAGCTGTTTTTT. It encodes CASRWTGLAGELFF.

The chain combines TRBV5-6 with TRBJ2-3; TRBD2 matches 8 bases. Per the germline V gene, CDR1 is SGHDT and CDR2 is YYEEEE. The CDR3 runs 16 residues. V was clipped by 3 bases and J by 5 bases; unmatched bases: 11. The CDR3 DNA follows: TGTGCCAGCAGCTCGCATAGCGGGAAGCGGAGAGATACGCAGTATTTT. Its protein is CASSSHSGKRRDTQYF.

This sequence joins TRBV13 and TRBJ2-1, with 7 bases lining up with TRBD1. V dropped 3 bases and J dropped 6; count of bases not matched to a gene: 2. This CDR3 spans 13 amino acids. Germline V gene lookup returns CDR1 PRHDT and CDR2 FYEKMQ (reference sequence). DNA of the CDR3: TGTGCCAGCAGCTTCCCAGGGGGCAATGAGCAGTTCTTC. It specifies CASSFPGGNEQFF. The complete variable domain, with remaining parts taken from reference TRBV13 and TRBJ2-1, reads AAGVIQSPRHLIKEKRETATLKCYPIPRHDTVYWYQQGPGQDPQFLISFYEKMQSDKGSIPDRFSAQQFSDYHSELNMSSLELGDSALYFCASSFPGGNEQFFGPGTRLTVL.

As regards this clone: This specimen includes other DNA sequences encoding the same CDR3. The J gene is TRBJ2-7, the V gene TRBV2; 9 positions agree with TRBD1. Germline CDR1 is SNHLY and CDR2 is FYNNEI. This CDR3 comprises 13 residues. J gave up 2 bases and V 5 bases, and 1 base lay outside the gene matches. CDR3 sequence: CASSRDRAYEQYF. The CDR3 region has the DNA TGTGCCAGCAGTCGGGACAGGGCCTACGAGCAGTACTTC. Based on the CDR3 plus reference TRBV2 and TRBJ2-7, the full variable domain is EPEVTQTPSHQVTQMGQEVILRCVPISNHLYFYWYRQILGQKVEFLVSFYNNEISEKSEIFDDQFSVERPDGSNFTLKIRSTKLEDSAMYFCASSRDRAYEQYFGPGTRLTVT.

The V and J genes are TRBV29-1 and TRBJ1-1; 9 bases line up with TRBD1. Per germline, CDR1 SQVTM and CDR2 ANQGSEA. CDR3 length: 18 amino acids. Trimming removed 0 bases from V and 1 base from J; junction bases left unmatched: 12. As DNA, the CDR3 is TGCAGCGTTGAAGATCGAGCGACAGGGGGTAGGAAGAACACTGAAGCTTTCTTT. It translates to CSVEDRATGGRKNTEAFF.

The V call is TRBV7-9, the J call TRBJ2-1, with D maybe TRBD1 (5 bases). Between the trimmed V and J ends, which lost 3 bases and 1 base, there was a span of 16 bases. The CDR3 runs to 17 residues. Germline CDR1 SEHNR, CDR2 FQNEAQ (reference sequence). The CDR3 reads CASSFQADKGSYNEQFF. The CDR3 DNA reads TGTGCCAGCAGCTTTCAAGCCGACAAGGGGTCCTACAATGAGCAGTTCTTC.

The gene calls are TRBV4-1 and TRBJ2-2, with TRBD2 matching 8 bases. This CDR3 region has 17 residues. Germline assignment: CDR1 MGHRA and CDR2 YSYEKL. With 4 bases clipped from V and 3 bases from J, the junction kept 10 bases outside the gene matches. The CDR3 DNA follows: TGCGCCAGCAGCCCCGAGGGAGCGGGAGCTGACACCGGGGAGCTGTTTTTT. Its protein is CASSPEGAGADTGELFF.

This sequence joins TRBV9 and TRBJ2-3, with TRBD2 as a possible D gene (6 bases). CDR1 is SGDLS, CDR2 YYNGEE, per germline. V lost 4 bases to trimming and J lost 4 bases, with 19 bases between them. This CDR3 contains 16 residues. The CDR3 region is CASSPRSGELADTQYF. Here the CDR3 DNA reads TGTGCCAGCAGCCCGCGGTCGGGGGAATTGGCAGATACGCAGTATTTT.

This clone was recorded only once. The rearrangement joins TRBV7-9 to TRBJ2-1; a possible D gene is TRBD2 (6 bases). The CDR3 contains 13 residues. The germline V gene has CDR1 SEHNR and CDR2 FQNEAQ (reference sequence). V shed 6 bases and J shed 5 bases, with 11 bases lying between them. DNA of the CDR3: TGTGCCAGCAGAATAGCGGCTGACAATGAGCAGTTCTTC. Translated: CASRIAADNEQFF.

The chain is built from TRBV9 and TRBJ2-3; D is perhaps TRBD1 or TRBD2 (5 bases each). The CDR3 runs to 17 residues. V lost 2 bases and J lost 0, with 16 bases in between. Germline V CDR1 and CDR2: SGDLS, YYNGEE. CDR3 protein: CASSVSTGTSSTDTQYF. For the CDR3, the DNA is TGTGCCAGCAGCGTGTCCACCGGGACGTCTAGCACAGATACGCAGTATTTT.

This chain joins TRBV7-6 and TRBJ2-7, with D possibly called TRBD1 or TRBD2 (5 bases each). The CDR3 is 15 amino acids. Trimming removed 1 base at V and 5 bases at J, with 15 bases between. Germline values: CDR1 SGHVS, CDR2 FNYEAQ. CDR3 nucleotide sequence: TGTGCCAGCAGCTTAGGTAGTCCTTTGGGACACGAGCAGTACTTC. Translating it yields CASSLGSPLGHEQYF.

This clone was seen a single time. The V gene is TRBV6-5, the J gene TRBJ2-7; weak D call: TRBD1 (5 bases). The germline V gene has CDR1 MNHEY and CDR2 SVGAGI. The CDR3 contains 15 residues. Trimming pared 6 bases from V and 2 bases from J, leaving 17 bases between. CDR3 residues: CASSSGVGQTYEQYF. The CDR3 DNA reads TGTGCCAGCAGCTCCGGAGTAGGACAAACCTACGAGCAGTACTTC.

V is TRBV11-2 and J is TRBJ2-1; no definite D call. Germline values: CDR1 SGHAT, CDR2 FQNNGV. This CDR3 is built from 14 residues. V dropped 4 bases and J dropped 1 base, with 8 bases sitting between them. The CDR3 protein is CASSWRQSYNEQFF. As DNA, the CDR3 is TGTGCCAGCAGCTGGCGCCAATCCTACAATGAGCAGTTCTTC.

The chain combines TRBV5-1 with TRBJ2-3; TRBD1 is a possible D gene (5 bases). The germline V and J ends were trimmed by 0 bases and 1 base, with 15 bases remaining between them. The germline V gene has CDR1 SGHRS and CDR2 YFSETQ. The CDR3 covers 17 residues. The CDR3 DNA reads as TGCGCCAGCAGCTTGGAAATTAGGGGTTTTGGCACAGATACGCAGTATTTT. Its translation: CASSLEIRGFGTDTQYF.

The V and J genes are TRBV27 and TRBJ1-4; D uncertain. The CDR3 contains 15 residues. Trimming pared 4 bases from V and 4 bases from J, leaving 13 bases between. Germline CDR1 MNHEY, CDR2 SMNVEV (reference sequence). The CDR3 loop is CASSSSSLGNEKLFF. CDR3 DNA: TGTGCCAGCAGTTCATCTTCGCTGGGTAATGAAAAACTGTTTTTT.

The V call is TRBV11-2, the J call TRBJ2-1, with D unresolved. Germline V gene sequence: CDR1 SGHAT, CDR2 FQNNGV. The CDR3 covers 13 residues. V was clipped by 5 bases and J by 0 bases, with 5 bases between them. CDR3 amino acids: CASSQDSYNEQFF. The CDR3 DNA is TGTGCCAGCAGCCAAGACTCCTACAATGAGCAGTTCTTC. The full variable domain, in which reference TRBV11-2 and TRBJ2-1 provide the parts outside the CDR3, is EAGVAQSPRYKIIEKRQSVAFWCNPISGHATLYWYQQILGQGPKLLIQFQNNGVVDDSQLPKDRFSAERLKGVDSTLKIQPAKLEDSAVYLCASSQDSYNEQFFGPGTRLTVL.